Listed here are 10 T cell receptor beta chains from one sample, sequenced in a study of blood T cell repertoires in COVID-19. The data were produced by immunoSEQ multiplex PCR, yet TCRdb's version contains in-frame clones alone and is incomplete. The sample contains about 250,000 clones, around 83% of which appear only once. The sequenced material came from peripheral blood. These receptors originate from an older man with acute or convalescent COVID-19.

The rearrangement uses TRBV6-1 and TRBJ1-3, with D uncertain. Trimming stripped 2 bases from V and 0 bases from J, with 5 bases between. CDR1 MNHNS and CDR2 SASEGT come from the germline V gene. CDR3 size: 14 residues. CDR3 bases: TGTGCCAGCAGTGAATGGGCCTCTGGAAACACCATATATTTT. Protein sequence: CASSEWASGNTIYF.

The chain joins TRBV6-5 to TRBJ1-5; a possible D gene is TRBD1 (6 bases). The CDR3 sequence is 14 residues long. Trimming left V 7 bases short and J 6 bases short, with 16 bases between. Germline lookup yields CDR1 MNHEY and CDR2 SVGAGI. In DNA form, the CDR3 reads TGTGCCAGCACCCCGAGGGGGGGTGGTCAGCCCCAGCATTTT. This encodes CASTPRGGGQPQHF.

The chain combines TRBV5-4 with TRBJ1-1; 9 nucleotides agree with TRBD1. Trimming took 0 bases from V and 0 from J; bases not matched to a gene: 3. This CDR3 has 16 residues. Germline-derived CDR1 and CDR2 are SGHNT and YYREEE (reference sequence). CDR3 region: CASSLGTGVMNTEAFF. In DNA form, the CDR3 reads TGTGCCAGCAGCTTGGGGACAGGGGTCATGAACACTGAAGCTTTCTTT. Looking up the rest from reference TRBV5-4 and TRBJ1-1 gives the full variable domain: ETGVTQSPTHLIKTRGQQVTLRCSSQSGHNTVSWYQQALGQGPQFIFQYYREEENGRGNFPPRFSGLQFPNYSSELNVNALELDDSALYLCASSLGTGVMNTEAFFGQGTRLTVV.

This clone has a count of ten or more. This sequence joins TRBV7-8 and TRBJ2-7, with D possibly matching TRBD2 (6 bases). The CDR3 sequence is 14 residues long. The V gene's germline CDR1 is SGHVS and CDR2 FQNEAQ. Trimming left V 3 bases short and J 2 bases short, with 11 bases between. The chain's CDR3 is CASSFQEGAYEQYF. CDR3 nucleotides: TGTGCCAGCAGCTTCCAGGAGGGAGCCTACGAGCAGTACTTC.

The rearrangement links TRBV11-1 to TRBJ2-3; tentative D call: TRBD1 (6 bases). CDR1 and CDR2 (germline): SGHAT, FQDESV (reference sequence). This CDR3 is built from 15 residues. Between the trimmed V and J ends, which lost 5 bases and 4 bases, there was a span of 16 bases. CDR3 coding DNA: TGTGCCAGCAGCCAATACAGGGATCCCGCAGATACGCAGTATTTT. It specifies CASSQYRDPADTQYF.

CDR3 protein: CASSLKHTDTQYF. CDR3 in DNA: TGTGCCAGCAGCTTGAAACACACAGATACGCAGTATTTT. The rearrangement joins TRBV5-6 to TRBJ2-3; D gene uncertain. Deletions cut 1 base from V and 2 bases from J, with 5 bases between. The germline V gene has CDR1 SGHDT and CDR2 YYEEEE. This CDR3 region has 13 residues.

This rearrangement joins TRBV4-2 to TRBJ1-3; D is possibly TRBD1 (5 bases). This CDR3 is built from 14 residues. Germline CDR1 and CDR2: LGHNA and YNFKEQ. The V end lost 5 bases, the J end lost 1 base, and 9 bases lay between the germline ends. The CDR3 DNA follows: TGTGCCAGCAGCTCCCGGGGGTCTGGAAACACCATATATTTT. It is translated as CASSSRGSGNTIYF.

V usage is TRBV7-9 and J usage is TRBJ2-7; 11 nucleotides line up with TRBD2. The J segment lost 0 bases and the V segment lost 5 bases, leaving 3 bases of the junction unmatched. Germline assignment: CDR1 SEHNR and CDR2 FQNEAQ (reference sequence). The CDR3 sequence is 15 residues long. The CDR3 DNA sequence: TGTGCCAGCAGCCATACTAGCGGGAGCTCCTACGAGCAGTACTTC. Protein product: CASSHTSGSSYEQYF.

The genes are TRBV7-9 and TRBJ1-2; 7 bases are a match to TRBD1. CDR3 length: 14 residues. Unmatched junction bases numbered 6, after V lost 1 base and J lost 7 bases. CDR1 and CDR2 from the germline V gene are SEHNR and FQNEAQ (reference sequence). The CDR3, as DNA: TGTGCCAGCAGCTTAGAACAGGGGATCAGTGGCTACACCTTC. It encodes CASSLEQGISGYTF.

The rearrangement joins TRBV5-6 to TRBJ2-7, with 11 bases identical to TRBD1. Trimming cost V 4 bases and J 6 bases; bases outside gene matches: 9. Germline V CDR1 and CDR2: SGHDT, YYEEEE. The length of the CDR3 is 15 residues. The CDR3 sequence: CASSAGQGVSGEQYF. In nucleotides, the CDR3 is TGTGCCAGCAGCGCGGGACAGGGGGTAAGCGGCGAGCAGTACTTC.